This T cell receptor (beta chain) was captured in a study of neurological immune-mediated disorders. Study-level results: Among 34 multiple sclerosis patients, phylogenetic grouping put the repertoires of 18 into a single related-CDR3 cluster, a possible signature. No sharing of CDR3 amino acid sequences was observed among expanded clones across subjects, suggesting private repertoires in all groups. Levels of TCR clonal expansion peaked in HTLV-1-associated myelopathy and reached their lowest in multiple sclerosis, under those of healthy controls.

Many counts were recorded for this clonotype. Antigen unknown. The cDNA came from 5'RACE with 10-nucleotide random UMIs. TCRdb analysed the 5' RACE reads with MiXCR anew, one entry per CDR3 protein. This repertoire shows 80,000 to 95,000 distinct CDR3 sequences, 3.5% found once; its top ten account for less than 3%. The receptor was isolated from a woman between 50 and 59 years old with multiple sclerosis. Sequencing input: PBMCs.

The CDR3 reads CSARDLGGGYTF. DNA of the CDR3: TGCAGTGCTAGAGATTTGGGGGGTGGCTACACCTTC. The gene calls are TRBV20-1 and TRBJ1-2; D possibly corresponds to TRBD1 (5 bases). The V gene's germline CDR1 is DFQATT and CDR2 SNEGSKA (reference sequence). This CDR3 comprises 12 residues. V was shortened by 0 bases and J by 7 bases, with 9 bases between the two germline ends.